A selection of T cell receptor beta chains follows, all from one sample in a study of cytomegalovirus exposure and HLA in healthy donors. TCRdb's table, derived via immunoSEQ multiplex PCR, lists solely in-frame clones and lacks some. The table lists some 210,000 clones, approximately 87% of them singletons. The sequenced sample consisted of PBMCs. These receptor sequences come from a woman aged 18-29 years in good health and CMV-seronegative. Each CDR3 is given with its conserved first and last residue. The order of the fields is J gene, V gene, clone size, D gene, CDR3 protein, CDR3 DNA. The D gene is left open where the match is weak. Size is omitted from some rows. Given values are once, few, many or a class for expanded clones.

TRBJ2-7 TRBV12-5 few NA CASGSDGAYEQYF TGTGCTAGTGGTTCTGACGGTGCCTACGAGCAGTACTTC
TRBJ2-6 TRBV28 once NA CAAGANVLTF TGTGCCGCCGGGGCCAACGTCCTGACTTTC
TRBJ1-6 TRBV28 NA TRBD1 CASSPSGQGNSPLHF TGTGCCAGCAGCCCCTCGGGACAGGGGAATTCACCCCTCCACTTT
TRBJ1-2 TRBV6-4 NA NA CASSPTNGGHGYTF TGTGCCAGCAGTCCCACGAACGGAGGACATGGCTACACCTTC
TRBJ1-1 TRBV5-8 NA NA CASSRRVNTEAFF TGTGCCAGCAGCCGGCGCGTGAACACTGAAGCTTTCTTT
TRBJ1-2 TRBV27 NA NA CASRSAIGREGVGYTF TGTGCCAGCAGATCTGCGATTGGTAGGGAGGGAGTAGGCTACACCTTC
TRBJ2-7 TRBV29-1 NA NA CSVGGDSGSYEQYF TGCAGCGTTGGTGGGGATTCAGGATCCTACGAGCAGTACTTC
TRBJ1-2 TRBV5-6 NA NA CASSITEYGYTF TGTGCCAGCAGCATAACAGAATATGGCTACACCTTC
TRBJ1-3 TRBV10-3 NA NA CAISENDKIYF TGTGCCATCAGTGAGAACGACAAGATATATTTT
TRBJ1-2 TRBV5-1 NA NA CASSPGPAKFYGYTF TGCGCCAGCAGCCCGGGCCCTGCTAAGTTCTATGGCTACACCTTC
TRBJ2-1 TRBV5-7 NA TRBD1 CASSWTGTGDEQFF TGTGCCAGCAGCTGGACCGGGACAGGGGATGAGCAGTTCTTC
TRBJ1-2 TRBV11-1 NA NA CASSSDRRGGGYTF TGTGCCAGCAGCTCTGACAGGAGAGGCGGTGGCTACACCTTC
TRBJ2-5 TRBV7-2 NA NA CASSSTGAGVVETQYF TGTGCCAGCAGCTCAACGGGAGCAGGGGTAGTAGAGACCCAGTACTTC
TRBJ1-5 TRBV29-1 NA TRBD1 CSVRTGGGNQPQHF TGCAGCGTGAGGACAGGGGGAGGCAATCAGCCCCAGCATTTT
TRBJ2-1 TRBV28 NA NA CASASFGGGGNEQFF TGTGCCAGCGCGTCTTTCGGAGGAGGGGGCAATGAGCAGTTCTTC
TRBJ1-1 TRBV4-1 NA TRBD1 CASSQGPGQGSTEAFF TGCGCCAGCAGCCAAGGGCCAGGACAGGGCAGCACTGAAGCTTTCTTT
TRBJ1-2 TRBV19 NA NA CASSILLGANAGVEYGYTF TGTGCCAGTAGTATTTTGTTGGGGGCGAACGCCGGGGTAGAATATGGCTACACCTTC
TRBJ1-5 TRBV29-1 NA TRBD1 CSVGDSKNQPQHF TGCAGCGTGGGGGACAGTAAAAATCAGCCCCAGCATTTT
TRBJ2-7 TRBV9 NA NA CASSVGAGYEQYF TGTGCCAGCAGCGTAGGAGCAGGCTACGAGCAGTACTTC
TRBJ1-1 TRBV28 NA NA CASRVGGDTEAFF TGTGCCAGCAGGGTCGGGGGAGACACTGAAGCTTTCTTT
TRBJ1-1 TRBV5-1 NA NA CASIERGGGTEAFF TGCGCCAGCATCGAGCGAGGGGGGGGAACTGAAGCTTTCTTT
TRBJ2-7 TRBV30 once NA CARTDTYEQYF TGTGCCCGGACAGACACCTACGAGCAGTACTTC
TRBJ1-3 TRBV11-2 NA TRBD1 CASSQTLDRGGGNTIYF TGTGCCAGCAGCCAAACCCTTGACAGGGGCGGGGGAAACACCATATATTTT
TRBJ1-1 TRBV2 NA NA CASSEVRTRGTEAFF TGTGCCAGCAGTGAAGTCAGGACCCGGGGAACTGAAGCTTTCTTT
TRBJ1-1 TRBV4-1 NA NA CASSQENRAEAFF TGCGCCAGCAGCCAGGAAAACAGGGCTGAAGCTTTCTTT
TRBJ2-1 TRBV2 NA NA CASSESGHKYNEQFF TGTGCCAGCAGTGAATCTGGACATAAATACAATGAGCAGTTCTTC
TRBJ1-1 TRBV5-1 NA TRBD1 CASSLPIPQGRTEAFF TGCGCCAGCAGCTTACCGATTCCACAGGGGCGCACTGAAGCTTTCTTT
TRBJ1-6 TRBV5-6 NA NA CASTIGGASYNSPLHF TGTGCCAGCACCATCGGAGGTGCATCCTATAATTCACCCCTCCACTTT
TRBJ1-1 TRBV2 NA NA CASSPGSAGNTEAFF TGTGCCAGCAGCCCAGGGTCGGCGGGGAACACTGAAGCTTTCTTT
TRBJ2-3 TRBV27 NA TRBD2 CASSLLTSGGPDTQYF TGTGCCAGCAGCCTTTTGACTAGCGGGGGACCAGATACGCAGTATTTT
TRBJ1-2 TRBV7-8 NA NA CASSLGQVPAGYTF TGTGCCAGCAGCTTAGGTCAGGTCCCCGCTGGCTACACCTTC
TRBJ2-1 TRBV9 NA TRBD1 CASSEGETGAYNEQFF TGTGCCAGCAGCGAAGGGGAGACAGGGGCCTACAATGAGCAGTTCTTC
TRBJ1-5 TRBV5-1 few NA CASSQDTNQPQHF TGCGCCAGCAGCCAGGACACCAATCAGCCCCAGCATTTT
TRBJ1-1 TRBV5-4 NA NA CASSLDGGGTEAFF TGTGCCAGCAGCTTGGATGGAGGTGGTACTGAAGCTTTCTTT
TRBJ1-4 TRBV5-1 few NA CASSLVADRANEKLFF TGCGCCAGCAGCTTGGTGGCGGATCGGGCTAATGAAAAACTGTTTTTT
TRBJ1-1 TRBV2 NA TRBD1 CASSEGTGQGNTEAFF TGTGCCAGCAGCGAGGGGACAGGGCAGGGTAACACTGAAGCTTTCTTT
TRBJ1-2 TRBV30 NA NA CAGRENYGYTF TGTGCCGGCAGGGAGAACTATGGCTACACCTTC
TRBJ1-6 TRBV6-5 NA NA CAIRSNSYNSPLHF TGTGCCATACGGTCTAACTCCTATAATTCACCCCTCCACTTT
TRBJ1-4 TRBV7-9 NA NA CASSLDTTTNEKLFF TGTGCCAGCAGCCTAGACACTACAACTAATGAAAAACTGTTTTTT
TRBJ2-7 TRBV28 once TRBD1 CASSHGTGGSYEQYF TGTGCCAGCAGTCACGGGACAGGGGGATCCTACGAGCAGTACTTC